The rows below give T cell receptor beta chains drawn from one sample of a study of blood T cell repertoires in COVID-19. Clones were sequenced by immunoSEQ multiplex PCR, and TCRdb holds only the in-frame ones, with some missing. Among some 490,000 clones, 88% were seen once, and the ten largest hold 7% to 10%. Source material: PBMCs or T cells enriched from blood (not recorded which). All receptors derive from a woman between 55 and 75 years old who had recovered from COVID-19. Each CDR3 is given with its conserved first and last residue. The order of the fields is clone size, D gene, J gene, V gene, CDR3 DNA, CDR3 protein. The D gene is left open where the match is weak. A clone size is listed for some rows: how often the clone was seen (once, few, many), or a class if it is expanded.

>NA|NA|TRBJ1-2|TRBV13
TGTGCCAGCAGCTTAGGGGGTGTACAGGGTTGGTTTAGCGGCTACACCTTC
CASSLGGVQGWFSGYTF
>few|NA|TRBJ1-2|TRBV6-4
TGTGCCAGCAGTGAGCAGGGTAATACTAACTATGGCTACACCTTC
CASSEQGNTNYGYTF
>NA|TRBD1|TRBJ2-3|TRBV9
TGTGCCAGCAGCGTACAGACAGGGCCGGGTACAGATACGCAGTATTTT
CASSVQTGPGTDTQYF
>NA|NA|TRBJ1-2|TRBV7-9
TGTGCCAGCAGCTTAGACACTACTAACTATGGCTACACCTTC
CASSLDTTNYGYTF
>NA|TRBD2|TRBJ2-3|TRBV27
TGTGCCAGCAGGGACCGGCCTAGCGGGGAGACAGATACGCAGTATTTT
CASRDRPSGETDTQYF
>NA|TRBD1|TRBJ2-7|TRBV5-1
TGCGCCAGCACCTTAGCTCCCGCAACAGGGGCGCGAAGGGTGTACTTC
CASTLAPATGARRVYF
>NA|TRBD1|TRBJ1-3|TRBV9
TGTGCCAGCAGCGTATCTACCGGGACAGGGGAAAACACCATATATTTT
CASSVSTGTGENTIYF
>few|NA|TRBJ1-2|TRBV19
TGTGCCAGTAACCAGGGACTTAAGTTTCCCTATGGCTACACCTTC
CASNQGLKFPYGYTF
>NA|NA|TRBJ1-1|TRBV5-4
TGTGCCAGCAGCCGGAAGACAGAGAACACTGAAGCTTTCTTT
CASSRKTENTEAFF
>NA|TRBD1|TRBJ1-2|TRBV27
TGTGCCAGCAGTTCAGGACAGGGGCCCTTTGGCGGCTACACCTTC
CASSSGQGPFGGYTF
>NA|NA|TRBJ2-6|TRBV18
TGTGCCAGCTCACCCCCCTTCGGGGCCAACGTCCTGACTTTC
CASSPPFGANVLTF
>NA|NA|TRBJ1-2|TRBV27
TGTGCCAGCATGACAACCGGGACGGCCCGGGGGGAAACTGGCTACACCTTC
CASMTTGTARGETGYTF
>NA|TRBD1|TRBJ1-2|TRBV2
TGTGCCAGCAGTGTAACCGGGACAGGGGGCGGGTATGGCTACACCTTC
CASSVTGTGGGYGYTF
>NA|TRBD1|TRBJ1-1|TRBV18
TGTGCCAGCTCGTTCACGGGACAGGGGAGCACTGAAGCTTTCTTT
CASSFTGQGSTEAFF
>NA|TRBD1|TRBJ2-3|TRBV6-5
TGTGCCAGCAGTACTACAGGGGCTGGCACAGATACGCAGTATTTT
CASSTTGAGTDTQYF
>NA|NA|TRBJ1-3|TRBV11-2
TGTGCCAGCAGCTTAGGGACAGCAATCTCTGGAAACACCATATATTTT
CASSLGTAISGNTIYF
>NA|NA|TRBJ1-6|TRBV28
TGTGCCAGCAGTCAGGTCCTTCTCCACTTT
CASSQVLLHF
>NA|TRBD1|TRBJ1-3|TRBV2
TGTGCCAGCAGCCTGAACACAGGGGGCCGTGGAAACACCATATATTTT
CASSLNTGGRGNTIYF
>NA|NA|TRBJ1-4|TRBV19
TGTGCCAGTAGTTACCCGGGATCAACTAATGAAAAACTGTTTTTT
CASSYPGSTNEKLFF
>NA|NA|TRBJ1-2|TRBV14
TGTGCCAGCAGCCCAGGGAGGGGTAACTATGGCTACACCTTC
CASSPGRGNYGYTF
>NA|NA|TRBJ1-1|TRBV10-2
TGCGCCAGCAGTGACTACACTGAAGCTTTCTTT
CASSDYTEAFF
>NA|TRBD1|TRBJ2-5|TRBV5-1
TGCGCCAGCAGCTTGTGGACAGGGGTAGAGACCCAGTACTTC
CASSLWTGVETQYF
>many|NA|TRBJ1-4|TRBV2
TGTGCCAGCACGCAGTTTCCCGCCGCCGAAAAACTGTTTTTT
CASTQFPAAEKLFF
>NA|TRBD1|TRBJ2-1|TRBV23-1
TGCGCCAGCAGTCCTCCGGGACAGGGGGAGAAGGAACGTCACTCCTACAATGAGCAGTTCTTC
CASSPPGQGEKERHSYNEQFF
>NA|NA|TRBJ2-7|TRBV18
TGTGCCAGCTCATCCCTCGCCTCTAGCTCCTACGAGCAGTACTTC
CASSSLASSSYEQYF
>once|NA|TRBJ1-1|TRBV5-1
TGCGCCAGCAGCCGGGACACCCCGAACACTGAAGCTTTCTTT
CASSRDTPNTEAFF
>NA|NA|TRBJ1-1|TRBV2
TGTGCCAGCAGTGGATCAACAGGCACTGAAGCTTTCTTT
CASSGSTGTEAFF
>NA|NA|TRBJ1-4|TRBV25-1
TGTGCCAGCAGTGAATATCGGGGGGCGAGGGGTGAAAAACTGTTTTTT
CASSEYRGARGEKLFF
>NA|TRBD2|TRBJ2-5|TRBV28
TGTGCCAGCAGTCCTCTGACTAGCGTCCAAGAGACCCAGTACTTC
CASSPLTSVQETQYF
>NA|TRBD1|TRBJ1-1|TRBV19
TGTGCCAGTAGTAACGGACAGGGATTGACGACTGAAGCTTTCTTT
CASSNGQGLTTEAFF
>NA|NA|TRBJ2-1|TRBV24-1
TGTGCCACCAGTGATTCCAGGATTGCCGATGAGCAGTTCTTC
CATSDSRIADEQFF
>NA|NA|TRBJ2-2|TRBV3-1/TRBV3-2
TGTGCCAGCAGCCAGCGGGGGCCAAACACCGGGGAGCTGTTTTTT
CASSQRGPNTGELFF
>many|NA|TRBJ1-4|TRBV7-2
TGTGCCAGCAGCTTAGCAGGGGGACGCGGTGAAAAACTGTTTTTT
CASSLAGGRGEKLFF
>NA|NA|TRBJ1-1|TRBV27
TGTGCCAGCAGTTTCAGGCGGGGGCGAACTGAAGCTTTCTTT
CASSFRRGRTEAFF
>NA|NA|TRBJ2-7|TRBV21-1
TGTGCCAGGGGACAGCTCTCCTACGAGCAGTACTTC
CARGQLSYEQYF
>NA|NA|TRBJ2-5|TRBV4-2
TGTGCCAGCAGCCAAGGGGAGCAGACCCAGTACTTC
CASSQGEQTQYF
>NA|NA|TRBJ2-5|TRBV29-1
TGCAGCGTGCCCGGGACAGGCGGGGGAGAGACCCAGTACTTC
CSVPGTGGGETQYF
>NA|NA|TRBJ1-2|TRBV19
TGTGCCAGTAGAGGGGACTATGGCTACACCTTC
CASRGDYGYTF
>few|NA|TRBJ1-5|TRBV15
TGTGCCACCAGCAGAGATTGGCAGGGGCGCAATCAGCCCCAGCATTTT
CATSRDWQGRNQPQHF
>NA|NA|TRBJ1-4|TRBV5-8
TGTGCCAGCAGCTTGGAGGGAGCTCGGAGTGAAAAACTGTTTTTT
CASSLEGARSEKLFF
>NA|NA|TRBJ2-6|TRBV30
TGTGCCTGGAGTTTGAAGCGTCTTGGGGCCAACGTCCTGACTTTC
CAWSLKRLGANVLTF
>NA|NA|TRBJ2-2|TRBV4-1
TGCGCCAGCAGACACTTCTCCGGGGAGGACACCGGGGAGCTGTTTTTT
CASRHFSGEDTGELFF
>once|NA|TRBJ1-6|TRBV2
TGTGCCACCAGGGACACCTACTCACCCCTCCACTTT
CATRDTYSPLHF